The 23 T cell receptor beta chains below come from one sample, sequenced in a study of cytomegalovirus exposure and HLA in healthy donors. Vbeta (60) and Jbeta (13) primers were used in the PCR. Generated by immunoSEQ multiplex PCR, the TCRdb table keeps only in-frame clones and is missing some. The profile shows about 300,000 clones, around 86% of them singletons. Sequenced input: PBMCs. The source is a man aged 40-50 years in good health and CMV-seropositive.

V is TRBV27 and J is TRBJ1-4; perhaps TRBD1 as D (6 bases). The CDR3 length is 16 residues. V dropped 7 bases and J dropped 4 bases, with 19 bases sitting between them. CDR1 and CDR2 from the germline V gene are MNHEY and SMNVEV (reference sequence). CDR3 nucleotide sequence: TGTGCCAGCAAGTTGACGACAGGCACCCTTAATGAAAAACTGTTTTTT. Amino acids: CASKLTTGTLNEKLFF.

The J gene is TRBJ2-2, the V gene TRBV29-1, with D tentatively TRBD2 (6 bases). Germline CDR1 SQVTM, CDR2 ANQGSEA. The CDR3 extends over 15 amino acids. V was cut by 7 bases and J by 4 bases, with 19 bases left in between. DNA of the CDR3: TGCAGCGCCCGGACCGGGGCGGGACGCACCGGGGAGCTGTTTTTT. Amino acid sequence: CSARTGAGRTGELFF.

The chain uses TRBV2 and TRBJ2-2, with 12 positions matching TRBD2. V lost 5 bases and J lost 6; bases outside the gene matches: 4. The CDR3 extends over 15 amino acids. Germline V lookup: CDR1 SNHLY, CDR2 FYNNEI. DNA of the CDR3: TGTGCCAGCAGTAGGACTAGCGGGATCTCCGGGGAGCTGTTTTTT. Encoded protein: CASSRTSGISGELFF. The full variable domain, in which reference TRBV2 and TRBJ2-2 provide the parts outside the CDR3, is EPEVTQTPSHQVTQMGQEVILRCVPISNHLYFYWYRQILGQKVEFLVSFYNNEISEKSEIFDDQFSVERPDGSNFTLKIRSTKLEDSAMYFCASSRTSGISGELFFGEGSRLTVL.

The CDR3 loop reads CASRDSGEKLFF. DNA of the CDR3: TGTGCCAGCAGAGACAGTGGTGAAAAACTGTTTTTT. The chain combines TRBV27 with TRBJ1-4; D is possibly TRBD1 (5 bases). The germline V gene encodes CDR1 MNHEY and CDR2 SMNVEV (reference sequence). The CDR3 is 12 residues long. The V and J ends lost 6 bases and 7 bases respectively, with 9 bases between them.

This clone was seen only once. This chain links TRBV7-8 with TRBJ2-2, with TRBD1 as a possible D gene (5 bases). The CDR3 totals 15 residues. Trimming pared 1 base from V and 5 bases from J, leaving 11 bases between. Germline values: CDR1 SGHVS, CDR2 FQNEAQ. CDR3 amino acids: CASSLEGRVTGELFF. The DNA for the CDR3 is TGTGCCAGCAGCTTAGAGGGCAGGGTAACCGGGGAGCTGTTTTTT. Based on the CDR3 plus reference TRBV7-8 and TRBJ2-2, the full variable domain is GAGVSQSPRYKVAKRGQDVALRCDPISGHVSLFWYQQALGQGPEFLTYFQNEAQLDKSGLPSDRFFAERPEGSVSTLKIQRTQQEDSAVYLCASSLEGRVTGELFFGEGSRLTVL.

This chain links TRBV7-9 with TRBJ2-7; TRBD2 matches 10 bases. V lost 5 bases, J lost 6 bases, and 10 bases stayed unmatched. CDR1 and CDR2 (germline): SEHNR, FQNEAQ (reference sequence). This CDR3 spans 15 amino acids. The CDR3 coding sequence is TGTGCCAGCAGCCTCGGGCTAGCGGGAGATCTCGAGCAGTACTTC. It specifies CASSLGLAGDLEQYF.

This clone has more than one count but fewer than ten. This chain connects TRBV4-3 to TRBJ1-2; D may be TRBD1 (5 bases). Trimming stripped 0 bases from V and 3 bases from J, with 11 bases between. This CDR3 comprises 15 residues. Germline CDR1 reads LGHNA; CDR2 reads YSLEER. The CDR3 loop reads CASSQDKGLYYGYTF. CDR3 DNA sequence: TGCGCCAGCAGCCAAGATAAGGGACTTTACTATGGCTACACCTTC.

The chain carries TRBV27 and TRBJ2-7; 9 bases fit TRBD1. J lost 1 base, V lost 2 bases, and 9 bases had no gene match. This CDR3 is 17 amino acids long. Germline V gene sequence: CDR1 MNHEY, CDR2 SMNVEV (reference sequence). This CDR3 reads CASSLPRDRELSYEQYF. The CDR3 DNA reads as TGTGCCAGCAGTTTACCCCGGGACAGGGAGTTGTCCTACGAGCAGTACTTC.

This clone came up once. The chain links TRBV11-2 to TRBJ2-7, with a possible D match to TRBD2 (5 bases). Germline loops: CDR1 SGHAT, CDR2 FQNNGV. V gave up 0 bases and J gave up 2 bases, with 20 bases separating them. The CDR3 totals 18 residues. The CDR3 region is CASSLDGLGSGVAYEQYF. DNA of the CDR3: TGTGCCAGCAGCTTAGACGGCTTAGGAAGCGGAGTCGCCTACGAGCAGTACTTC.

The CDR3 DNA reads as TGTGCCAGCTCACCACCTAGCGGATCCTCCTACGAGCAGTACTTC. Protein sequence: CASSPPSGSSYEQYF. The chain combines TRBV18 with TRBJ2-7, with D perhaps matching TRBD2 (6 bases). Germline-derived CDR1 and CDR2 are KGHSH and LQKENI. The CDR3 has 15 residues. Trimming removed 0 bases from V and 0 bases from J, with 9 bases in between.

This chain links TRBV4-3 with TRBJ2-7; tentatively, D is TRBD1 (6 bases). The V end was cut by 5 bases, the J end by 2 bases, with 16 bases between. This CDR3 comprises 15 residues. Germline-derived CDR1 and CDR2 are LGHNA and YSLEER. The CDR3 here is CASSGTGTRPYEQYF. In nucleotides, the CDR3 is TGCGCCAGCAGCGGTACCGGGACAAGACCCTACGAGCAGTACTTC.

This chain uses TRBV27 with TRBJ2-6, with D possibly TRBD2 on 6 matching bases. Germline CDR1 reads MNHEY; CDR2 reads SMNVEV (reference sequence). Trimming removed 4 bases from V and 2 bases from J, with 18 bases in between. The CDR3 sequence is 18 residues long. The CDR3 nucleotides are TGTGCCAGCAGTTGGGAGGCCCGCAGGGCAACTGGGGCCAACGTCCTGACTTTC. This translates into CASSWEARRATGANVLTF.

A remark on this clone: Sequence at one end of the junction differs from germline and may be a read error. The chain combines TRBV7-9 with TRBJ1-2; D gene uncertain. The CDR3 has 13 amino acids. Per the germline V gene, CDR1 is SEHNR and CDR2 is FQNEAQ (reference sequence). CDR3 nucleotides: TGTTCCAGCAGCTCTCGCCGGGACTATGGCTACACCTTC. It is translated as CSSSSRRDYGYTF.

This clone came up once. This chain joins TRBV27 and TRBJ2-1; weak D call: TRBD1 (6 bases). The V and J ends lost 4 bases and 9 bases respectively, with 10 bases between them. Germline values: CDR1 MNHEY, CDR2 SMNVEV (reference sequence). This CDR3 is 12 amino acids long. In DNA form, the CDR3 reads TGTGCCAGCAGTTCCAGGGGTTTTGAGCAGTTCTTC. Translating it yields CASSSRGFEQFF.

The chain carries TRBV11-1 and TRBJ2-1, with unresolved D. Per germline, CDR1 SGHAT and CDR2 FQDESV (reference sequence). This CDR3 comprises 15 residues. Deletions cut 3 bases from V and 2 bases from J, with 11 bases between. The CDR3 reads CASSFPDSAYNEQFF. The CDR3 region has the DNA TGTGCCAGCAGCTTTCCCGATTCGGCCTACAATGAGCAGTTCTTC.

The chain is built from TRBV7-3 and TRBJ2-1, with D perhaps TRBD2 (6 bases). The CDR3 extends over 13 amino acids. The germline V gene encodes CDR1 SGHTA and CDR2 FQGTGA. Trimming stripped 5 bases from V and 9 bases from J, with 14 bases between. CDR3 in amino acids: CASSNSGGGEQFF. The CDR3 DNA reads TGTGCCAGCAGCAACTCCGGGGGTGGTGAGCAGTTCTTC.

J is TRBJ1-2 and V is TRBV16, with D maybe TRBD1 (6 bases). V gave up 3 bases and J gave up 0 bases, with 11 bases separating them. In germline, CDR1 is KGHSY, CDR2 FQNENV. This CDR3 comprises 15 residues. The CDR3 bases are TGTGCCAGCAGCCACCACAGGGAAACTAACTATGGCTACACCTTC. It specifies CASSHHRETNYGYTF.

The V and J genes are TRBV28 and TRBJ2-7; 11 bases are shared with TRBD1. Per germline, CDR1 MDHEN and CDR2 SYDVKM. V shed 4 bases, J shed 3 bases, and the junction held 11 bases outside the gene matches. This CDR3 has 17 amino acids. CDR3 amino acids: CASSYLSIGTGGYEQYF. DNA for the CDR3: TGTGCCAGCAGTTATTTATCGATCGGGACAGGGGGCTACGAGCAGTACTTC.

CDR3 region: CASSLESSGVYEQYF. CDR3 sequence (DNA): TGTGCCAGCAGCTTAGAGTCTAGCGGGGTCTACGAGCAGTACTTC. The chain is built from TRBV11-2 and TRBJ2-7; 9 nucleotides line up with TRBD2. Germline V CDR1 and CDR2: SGHAT, FQNNGV. The V gene end was trimmed by 0 bases and the J gene end by 3 bases; junction bases not matched to a gene: 3. The CDR3 extends over 15 amino acids.

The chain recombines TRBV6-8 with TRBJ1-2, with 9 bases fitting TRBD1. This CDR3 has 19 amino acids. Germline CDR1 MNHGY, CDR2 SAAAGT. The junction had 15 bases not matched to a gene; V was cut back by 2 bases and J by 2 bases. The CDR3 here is CASSYGGTGLKVRNYGYTF. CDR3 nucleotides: TGTGCCAGCAGTTACGGGGGGACAGGGTTAAAGGTAAGGAACTATGGCTACACCTTC.

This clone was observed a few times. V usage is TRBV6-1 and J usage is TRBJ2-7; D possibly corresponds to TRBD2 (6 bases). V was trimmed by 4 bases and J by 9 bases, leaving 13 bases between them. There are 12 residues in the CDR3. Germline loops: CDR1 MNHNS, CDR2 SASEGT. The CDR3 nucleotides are TGTGCCAGCAGTGCCTCCAGAGCGGGGCAGTACTTC. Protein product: CASSASRAGQYF.

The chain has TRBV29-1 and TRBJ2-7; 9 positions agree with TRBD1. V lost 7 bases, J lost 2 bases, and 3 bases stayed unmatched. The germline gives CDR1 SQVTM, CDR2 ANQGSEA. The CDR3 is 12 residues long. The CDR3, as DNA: TGCAGCGCCGGGACAGGGACCTACGAGCAGTACTTC. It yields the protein CSAGTGTYEQYF.

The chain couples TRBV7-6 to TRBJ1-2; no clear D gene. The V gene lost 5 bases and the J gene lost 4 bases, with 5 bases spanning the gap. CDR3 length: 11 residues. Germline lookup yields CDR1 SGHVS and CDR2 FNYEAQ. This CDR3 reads CASSRGYGYTF. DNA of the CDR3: TGTGCCAGCAGCCGAGGCTATGGCTACACCTTC.